A selection of T cell receptor beta chains follows, all from one sample in a study of CD8 T cells in ankylosing spondylitis. One entry per CDR3 protein results from TCRdb running MiXCR on the 5' RACE reads. The data contain 800,000 to 900,000 distinct CDR3 sequences, 12% of them seen just once; the ten biggest clones take up about 0.5%. The sequencing input was blood, either unsorted or a sorted T cell fraction (not recorded which). Every receptor here comes from a male donor with ankylosing spondylitis. The CDR3 runs from the conserved cysteine through the conserved F or W. The D gene is left open where the match is weak. Some rows have no size entry. The others give once, few or many, or a class for an expanded clone.

TRBJ1-1,.,few,TRBV29-1,CSVEDGTSREAFF,TGCAGCGTTGAAGACGGGACTTCAAGGGAAGCTTTCTTT
TRBJ2-3,TRBD2,few,TRBV12-3/TRBV12-4,CASTQEGLGRDTQYF,TGTGCCAGCACCCAAGAGGGACTAGGGAGAGATACGCAGTATTTT
TRBJ1-5,TRBD1,many,TRBV20-1,CSAPPTGMSQPQHF,TGCAGTGCACCGCCGACAGGGATGAGTCAGCCCCAGCATTTT
TRBJ2-1,TRBD1,few,TRBV2,CASTRDRSYNEQFF,TGTGCCAGCACCAGGGACAGGAGCTACAATGAGCAGTTCTTC
TRBJ1-1,.,many,TRBV10-3,CAISEGQGVGTEAFF,TGTGCCATCAGTGAAGGACAAGGGGTGGGCACTGAAGCTTTCTTT
TRBJ1-5,TRBD1,.,TRBV6-1,CAKPDRGRNQPQHF,TGTGCCAAACCGGACAGGGGGCGAAATCAGCCCCAGCATTTT
TRBJ2-3,TRBD1,.,TRBV7-2,CASSQRQGNTDTQYF,TGTGCCAGCAGCCAGCGACAGGGGAACACAGATACGCAGTATTTT
TRBJ2-4,TRBD2,few,TRBV6-1,CASRAGTSGAKNIQYF,TGTGCCAGCAGAGCCGGGACTAGCGGGGCCAAAAACATTCAGTACTTC
TRBJ2-3,TRBD2,.,TRBV29-1,CSFRGAGGSTDTQYF,TGCAGTTTTCGGGGAGCGGGAGGGAGCACAGATACGCAGTATTTT
TRBJ2-7,.,few,TRBV18,CASSPNRLGLHSYEQYF,TGTGCCAGCTCACCTAATAGGTTGGGACTTCATTCCTACGAGCAGTACTTC
TRBJ1-6,TRBD1,.,TRBV7-2,CASSSGQGERSPLHF,TGTGCCAGCAGCTCCGGACAGGGAGAGAGATCACCCCTCCACTTT
TRBJ2-1,.,few,TRBV7-2,CASSLDGGAYEQFF,TGTGCCAGCAGCTTAGATGGGGGGGCCTATGAGCAGTTCTTC
TRBJ2-3,TRBD1,.,TRBV18,CASSPWTGKEDTQYF,TGTGCCAGCTCACCCTGGACAGGGAAGGAGGATACGCAGTATTTT
TRBJ1-1,.,.,TRBV5-1,CASSSGVAITEAFF,TGCGCCAGCAGCTCAGGGGTTGCGATCACTGAAGCTTTCTTT
TRBJ2-5,.,few,TRBV20-1,CSARAATSGGETQYF,TGCAGTGCTAGAGCCGCGACTAGTGGGGGGGAGACCCAGTACTTC
TRBJ2-1,TRBD1,few,TRBV28,CASSSPGQGVAEQFF,TGTGCCAGCAGTAGTCCGGGACAGGGAGTTGCGGAGCAGTTCTTC
TRBJ2-5,.,.,TRBV20-1,CSATDPETQYF,TGCAGTGCTACGGACCCAGAGACCCAGTACTTC
TRBJ1-5,TRBD1,few,TRBV12-3/TRBV12-4,CASSDRVSVNQPQHF,TGTGCCAGCAGCGACAGGGTATCGGTCAATCAGCCCCAGCATTTT
TRBJ1-3,.,.,TRBV10-3,CAIRSAGSRGNTIYF,TGTGCCATCAGATCAGCCGGGTCCCGAGGAAACACCATATATTTT
TRBJ2-1,TRBD1,many,TRBV7-2,CASSLGTVYNEQFF,TGTGCCAGCAGCCTTGGGACAGTATACAATGAGCAGTTCTTC
TRBJ2-7,TRBD2,many,TRBV4-3,CASSVGASGRAYEQYF,TGCGCCAGCAGCGTAGGGGCTAGCGGGAGGGCTTACGAGCAGTACTTC
TRBJ1-6,TRBD1,.,TRBV27,CASSTLGQGSQSPLHF,TGTGCCAGCAGTACCCTCGGACAGGGTTCGCAGTCACCCCTCCACTTT
TRBJ2-3,.,.,TRBV20-1,CSADPQRASTDTQYF,TGCAGTGCCGACCCCCAGCGGGCTAGCACAGATACGCAGTATTTT
TRBJ2-7,.,few,TRBV4-3,CASSQEGTGYEQYF,TGCGCCAGCAGCCAAGAGGGGACCGGCTACGAGCAGTACTTC
TRBJ2-7,.,.,TRBV6-1,CASKRHAQYEQYF,TGTGCCAGCAAGAGACATGCCCAATACGAGCAGTACTTC
TRBJ2-5,.,.,TRBV9,CASSVRGSQGETQYF,TGTGCCAGCAGCGTCCGGGGCTCACAGGGTGAGACCCAGTACTTC
TRBJ2-2,TRBD1,.,TRBV11-2,CASSSRQGRGELFF,TGTGCCAGCAGCTCTCGACAGGGCCGCGGGGAGCTGTTTTTT
TRBJ2-1,.,few,TRBV2,CASSDTGVGKQFF,TGTGCCAGCAGTGATACTGGCGTAGGGAAGCAGTTCTTC
TRBJ2-3,.,many,TRBV20-1,CSARVGGDTQYF,TGCAGTGCTAGAGTCGGGGGAGATACGCAGTATTTT
TRBJ1-2,TRBD1,many,TRBV18,CASSQGAGYGYTF,TGTGCCAGCTCACAGGGGGCCGGCTATGGCTACACCTTC
TRBJ2-6,.,.,TRBV11-1,CASSLDSGYRYSGANVLTF,TGTGCCAGCAGCTTAGATTCGGGATACCGATACTCTGGGGCCAACGTCCTGACTTTC
TRBJ2-2,.,few,TRBV28,CASTPLALTGELFF,TGTGCCAGCACCCCTTTGGCTCTCACCGGGGAGCTGTTTTTT
TRBJ2-2,TRBD1,few,TRBV28,CASSSTGYDTGELFF,TGTGCCAGCAGTTCGACAGGGTATGACACCGGGGAGCTGTTTTTT
TRBJ1-3,.,many,TRBV9,CASSVDSGVSGNTIYF,TGTGCCAGCAGCGTAGATTCCGGGGTCTCTGGAAACACCATATATTTT
TRBJ2-4,TRBD1,.,TRBV7-2,CASSIRQGGSAKNIQYF,TGTGCCAGCAGCATAAGACAGGGTGGTTCGGCCAAAAACATTCAGTACTTC
TRBJ1-4,.,.,TRBV7-2,CASSLLQGVGEKLFF,TGTGCCAGCAGCCTCCTACAGGGAGTGGGTGAAAAACTGTTTTTT
TRBJ2-3,.,few,TRBV3-1,CASSQGPLRSTDTQYF,TGTGCCAGCAGCCAAGGCCCCCTACGGAGCACAGATACGCAGTATTTT
TRBJ1-2,TRBD1,many,TRBV9,CASSVTGQGDGYTF,TGTGCCAGCAGCGTTACTGGCCAGGGGGATGGCTACACCTTC
TRBJ2-4,.,.,TRBV6-5,CASSWGGGTVQYF,TGTGCCAGCAGTTGGGGCGGCGGTACGGTTCAGTACTTC
TRBJ2-7,.,few,TRBV7-2,CASSLAINANYEQYF,TGTGCCAGCAGCTTAGCGATCAACGCCAACTACGAGCAGTACTTC
TRBJ2-3,.,few,TRBV6-1,CASSPRGPVGDTQYF,TGTGCCAGCAGCCCTCGGGGCCCCGTAGGGGATACGCAGTATTTT